The 7 T cell receptor beta chains below were found in one sample sequenced in a study of blood T cell repertoires in COVID-19. Profiled with immunoSEQ multiplex PCR; TCRdb holds only in-frame clones, not every one. The table has approximately 130,000 clones, approximately 84% seen once; the top ten hold about 17%. The sequenced sample consisted of peripheral blood. These receptors originate from a woman aged 45 to 65 who had recovered from COVID-19.

The gene calls are TRBV6-6 and TRBJ2-7; 8 positions match TRBD1. This CDR3 has 16 amino acids. Losses at the gene ends were 6 bases for V and 3 bases for J; bases not matched to a gene: 13. Germline values: CDR1 MNHNY, CDR2 SVGAGI (reference sequence). This chain's CDR3 is CASSHGSGQAIYEQYF. CDR3 nucleotide sequence: TGTGCCAGCAGCCATGGCTCGGGACAGGCGATCTACGAGCAGTACTTC.

V and J are TRBV3-1 (or the pseudogene TRBV3-2) and TRBJ2-3; 13 bases match TRBD2. V shed 1 base, J shed 3 bases, and the junction held 1 base outside the gene matches. CDR3 size: 16 residues. Germline V CDR1 and CDR2: LGHDT, YNNKEL (reference sequence). CDR3 sequence: CASSQGTSGSTDTQYF. In DNA, the CDR3 is TGTGCCAGCAGCCAAGGGACTAGCGGGAGTACAGATACGCAGTATTTT.

V gene TRBV4-2 combines with J gene TRBJ2-2, with TRBD1 as a possible D gene (6 bases). CDR3 length: 15 residues. Germline assignment: CDR1 LGHNA and CDR2 YNFKEQ. Trimming removed 0 bases at V and 4 bases at J, with 9 bases between. The CDR3: CASSQDRGSTGELFF. The CDR3 DNA sequence: TGTGCCAGCAGCCAAGATAGGGGGAGCACCGGGGAGCTGTTTTTT.

This clone was seen a handful of times. V gene TRBV15 combines with J gene TRBJ1-5; D is ambiguous. The CDR3 has 12 amino acids. V lost 2 bases and J lost 4, with 3 bases in between. Germline-derived CDR1 and CDR2 are LNHNV and YYDKDF (reference sequence). CDR3 sequence reads: CATSRRNQPQHF. The CDR3 DNA is TGTGCCACCAGCAGACGTAATCAGCCCCAGCATTTT.

This clone was seen only once. Distinct nucleotide sequences in the sample also encode this CDR3. The CDR3 region has the DNA TGTGCCACCACGGGAGATAACACTGAAGCTTTCTTT. As protein: CATTGDNTEAFF. The chain joins TRBV15 to TRBJ1-1; D gene ambiguous. Germline values: CDR1 LNHNV, CDR2 YYDKDF (reference sequence). This CDR3 contains 12 residues. Trimming shortened V by 7 bases and J by 2 bases, and 8 bases separated the two germline ends.

J is TRBJ2-1 and V is TRBV4-3; 10 bases match TRBD2. The CDR3 length is 14 residues. Germline V lookup: CDR1 LGHNA, CDR2 YSLEER. V shed 4 bases, J shed 7 bases, and the junction held 4 bases outside the gene matches. The CDR3 DNA reads TGCGCCAGCAGCCGCACACTAGCGGGGAATGAGCAGTTCTTC. Amino acids: CASSRTLAGNEQFF.

This rearrangement joins TRBV28 to TRBJ1-1, with D possibly being TRBD1 (5 bases). Germline V gives CDR1 MDHEN, CDR2 SYDVKM. CDR3 size: 15 residues. The V end was cut by 6 bases, the J end by 4 bases, with 18 bases between. CDR3 region: CASRREYGGGTEAFF. The CDR3 region has the DNA TGTGCCAGCAGACGGGAGTACGGGGGGGGCACTGAAGCTTTCTTT.